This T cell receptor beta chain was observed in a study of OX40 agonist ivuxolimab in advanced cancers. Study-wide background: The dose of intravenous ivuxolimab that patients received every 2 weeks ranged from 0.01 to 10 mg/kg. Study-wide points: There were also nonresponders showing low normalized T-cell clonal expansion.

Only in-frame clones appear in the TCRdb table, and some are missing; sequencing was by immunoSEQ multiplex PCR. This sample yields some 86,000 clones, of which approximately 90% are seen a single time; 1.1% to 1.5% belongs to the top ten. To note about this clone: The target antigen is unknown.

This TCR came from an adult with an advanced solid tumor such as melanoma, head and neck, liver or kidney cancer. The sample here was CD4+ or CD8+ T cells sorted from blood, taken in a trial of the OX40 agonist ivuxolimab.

CDR3 sequence reads: CASSRDRVIASAKNIQYF. CDR3 DNA sequence: TGTGCCAGCTCACGGGACAGGGTAATCGCTTCGGCCAAAAACATTCAGTACTTC. J is TRBJ2-4 and V is TRBV18; 9 nucleotides agree with TRBD1. V shed 4 bases, J shed 1 base, and the junction held 11 bases outside the gene matches. The CDR3 runs to 18 residues. Germline CDR1 and CDR2: KGHSH and LQKENI.